Listed below are T cell receptor beta chains from one sample, sequenced in a study of PD-1 blockade in classical Hodgkin lymphoma. Sequenced by immunoSEQ multiplex PCR; TCRdb stores in-frame clones only, minus some. In the table there are 30,000 to 45,000 clones, about 89% of which are singletons. Source: peripheral blood mononuclear cells (PBMCs), taken at baseline. These receptors came from a human donor with classical Hodgkin lymphoma. Each CDR3 is given with its conserved first and last residue. Each record gives: J gene, D gene, V gene, clone size, CDR3 length, CDR3 protein, CDR3 DNA. A D gene is named only where the DNA matches it firmly. The size entry is marked missing in some rows and otherwise reads once, few, many or a size class.

>TRBJ1-1|-|TRBV6-6|-|13
CACRGSRNTEAFF
TGTGCCTGTAGGGGCTCTAGAAACACTGAAGCTTTCTTT
>TRBJ1-6|TRBD1|TRBV19|once|17
CASSGRGSSSYNSPLHF
TGTGCCAGTAGTGGCAGGGGGTCCAGCTCCTATAATTCACCCCTCCACTTT
>TRBJ2-1|TRBD2|TRBV19|-|16
CASSMISGRLYNEQFF
TGTGCCAGTAGTATGATTAGCGGGAGGCTCTACAATGAGCAGTTCTTC
>TRBJ2-1|TRBD2|TRBV6-1|-|13
CARRLAGYNEQFF
TGTGCCAGACGACTAGCGGGCTACAATGAGCAGTTCTTC
>TRBJ1-1|-|TRBV6-6|-|16
CASSSRSGGLNTEAFF
TGTGCCAGCAGTTCCCGGTCGGGGGGTTTAAACACTGAAGCTTTCTTT
>TRBJ2-5|TRBD1|TRBV5-3|-|13
CARSTDRGETQYF
TGTGCCAGAAGCACCGACAGGGGAGAGACCCAGTACTTC
>TRBJ2-7|TRBD2|TRBV5-1|-|15
CASRPSSGMTYEQYF
TGCGCCAGCAGACCATCTAGCGGGATGACCTACGAGCAGTACTTC
>TRBJ2-1|-|TRBV30|-|11
CAWATRNEQFF
TGTGCCTGGGCCACTCGAAATGAGCAGTTCTTC
>TRBJ2-6|-|TRBV7-8|-|15
CASSQGRAGANVLTF
TGTGCCAGCAGCCAGGGCAGGGCTGGGGCCAACGTCCTGACTTTC
>TRBJ1-5|-|TRBV19|few|11
CASSDNVPQHF
TGTGCCAGTAGCGACAATGTGCCCCAGCATTTT
>TRBJ1-1|TRBD1|TRBV7-8|-|15
CASSPRQGRGTEAFF
TGTGCCAGCAGCCCACGACAGGGGCGAGGGACTGAAGCTTTCTTT
>TRBJ1-3|-|TRBV6-5|-|16
CASSYSRGAGGNTIYF
TGTGCCAGCAGTTACTCGAGAGGGGCAGGTGGAAACACCATATATTTT
>TRBJ1-1|-|TRBV2|-|13
CASTPTENTEAFF
TGTGCCAGCACCCCGACGGAGAACACTGAAGCTTTCTTT
>TRBJ2-3|-|TRBV16|-|14
CASSRSRWADTQYF
TGTGCCAGCAGCCGCAGCAGATGGGCAGATACGCAGTATTTT
>TRBJ2-3|TRBD2|TRBV18|-|16
CASSPEGLAGGDTQYF
TGTGCCAGCTCACCAGAGGGCCTAGCGGGAGGAGATACGCAGTATTTT
>TRBJ1-4|-|TRBV6-4|-|14
CASSGGVWGEKLFF
TGTGCCAGCAGTGGCGGGGTTTGGGGTGAAAAACTGTTTTTT
>TRBJ2-3|-|TRBV4-1|-|15
CASSLALSGLDTQYF
TGCGCCAGCAGCCTCGCCCTGTCGGGGCTAGATACGCAGTATTTT
>TRBJ2-2|-|TRBV7-9|-|14
CASSLPTGSRELFF
TGTGCCAGCAGCTTACCCACAGGGTCCAGGGAGCTGTTTTTT
>TRBJ2-1|TRBD2|TRBV9|-|14
CASSVVPSGGPGFF
TGTGCCAGCAGCGTAGTGCCTAGCGGGGGACCCGGGTTCTTC
>TRBJ2-3|TRBD1|TRBV7-6|-|14
CASSNRGSTDTQYF
TGTGCCAGCAGCAACAGGGGTAGCACAGATACGCAGTATTTT
>TRBJ2-2|TRBD1|TRBV7-2|few|20
CASSLARGGRRSANTGELFF
TGTGCCAGCAGCTTAGCGCGAGGGGGCCGTAGATCCGCGAACACCGGGGAGCTGTTTTTT
>TRBJ2-5|-|TRBV18|-|12
CATRGLGETQYF
TGTGCCACCAGGGGACTGGGGGAGACCCAGTACTTC
>TRBJ1-4|TRBD1|TRBV19|-|12
CATTGTNEKLFF
TGTGCCACGACAGGGACAAATGAAAAACTGTTTTTT
>TRBJ1-3|-|TRBV10-2|-|15
CASSTYRTAGNTIYF
TGCGCCAGCAGCACTTACCGGACAGCTGGAAACACCATATATTTT
>TRBJ2-3|-|TRBV5-1|-|16
CASSLAGGSLTDTQYF
TGCGCCAGCAGCTTGGCCGGGGGCAGCCTGACAGATACGCAGTATTTT
>TRBJ2-5|TRBD1|TRBV6-5|-|12
CASRGDSETQYF
TGTGCCAGCAGAGGGGACAGCGAGACCCAGTACTTC
>TRBJ1-2|-|TRBV10-3|-|13
CAISEFSYYGYTF
TGTGCCATCAGTGAGTTTAGCTACTATGGCTACACCTTC
>TRBJ1-6|-|TRBV19|few|16
CASSPQWSSYNSPLHF
TGTGCCAGTAGCCCACAGTGGAGCTCCTATAATTCACCCCTCCACTTT